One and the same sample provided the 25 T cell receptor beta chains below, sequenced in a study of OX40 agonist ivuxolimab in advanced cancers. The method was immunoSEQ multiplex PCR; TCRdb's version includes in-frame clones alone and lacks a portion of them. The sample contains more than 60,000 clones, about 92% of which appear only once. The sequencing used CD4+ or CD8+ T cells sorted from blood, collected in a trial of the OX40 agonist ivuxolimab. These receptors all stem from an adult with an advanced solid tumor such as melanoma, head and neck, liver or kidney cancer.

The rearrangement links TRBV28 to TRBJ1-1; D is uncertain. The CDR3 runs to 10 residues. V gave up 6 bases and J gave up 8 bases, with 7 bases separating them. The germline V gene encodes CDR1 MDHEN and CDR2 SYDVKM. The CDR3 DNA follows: TGTGCCAGCAGCCGAACCGAAGCTTTCTTT. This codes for CASSRTEAFF. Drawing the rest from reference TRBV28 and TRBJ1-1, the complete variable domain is DVKVTQSSRYLVKRTGEKVFLECVQDMDHENMFWYRQDPGLGLRLIYFSYDVKMKEKGDIPEGYSVSREKKERFSLILESASTNQTSMYLCASSRTEAFFGQGTRLTVV.

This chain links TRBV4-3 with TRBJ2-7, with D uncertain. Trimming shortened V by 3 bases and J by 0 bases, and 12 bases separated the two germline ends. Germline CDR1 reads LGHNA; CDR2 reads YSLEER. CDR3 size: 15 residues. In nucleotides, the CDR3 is TGCGCCAGCAGCCAGTTTCTAGGGCTCTCCTACGAGCAGTACTTC. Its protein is CASSQFLGLSYEQYF.

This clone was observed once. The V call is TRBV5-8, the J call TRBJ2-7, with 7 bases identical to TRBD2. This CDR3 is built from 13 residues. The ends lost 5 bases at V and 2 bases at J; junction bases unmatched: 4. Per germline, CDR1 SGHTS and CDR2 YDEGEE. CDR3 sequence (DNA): TGTGCCAGCAGTCGCCGGGGGGCCTACGAGCAGTACTTC. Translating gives CASSRRGAYEQYF.

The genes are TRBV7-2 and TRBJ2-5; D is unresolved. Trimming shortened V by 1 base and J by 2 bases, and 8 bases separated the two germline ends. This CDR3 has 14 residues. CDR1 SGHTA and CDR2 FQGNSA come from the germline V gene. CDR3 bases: TGTGCCAGCAGCTTAGTCGCGACTCAAGAGACCCAGTACTTC. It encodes CASSLVATQETQYF.

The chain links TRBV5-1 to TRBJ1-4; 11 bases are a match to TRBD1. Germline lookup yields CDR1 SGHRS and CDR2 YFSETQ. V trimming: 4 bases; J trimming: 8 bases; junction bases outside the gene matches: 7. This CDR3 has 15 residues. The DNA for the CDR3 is TGCGCCAGCAGCCAGGGACAGGGGGTTCACGAAAAACTGTTTTTT. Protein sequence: CASSQGQGVHEKLFF.

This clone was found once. CDR3: CASSQKAGSLGTEAFF. As DNA, the CDR3 is TGTGCCAGCAGCCAGAAAGCGGGCTCCTTGGGCACTGAAGCTTTCTTT. The genes are TRBV7-8 and TRBJ1-1; D ambiguous. Germline CDR1 is SGHVS and CDR2 is FQNEAQ. CDR3 length: 16 residues. V was pared by 5 bases and J by 4 bases, with 20 bases between.

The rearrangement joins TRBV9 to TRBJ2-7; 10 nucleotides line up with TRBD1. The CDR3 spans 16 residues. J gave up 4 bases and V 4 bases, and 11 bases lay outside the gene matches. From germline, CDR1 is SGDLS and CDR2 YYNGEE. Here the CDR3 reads CASSLQRGTGVYEQYF. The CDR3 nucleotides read TGTGCCAGCAGCCTACAAAGGGGGACAGGGGTTTACGAGCAGTACTTC. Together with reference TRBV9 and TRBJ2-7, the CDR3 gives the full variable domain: DSGVTQTPKHLITATGQRVTLRCSPRSGDLSVYWYQQSLDQGLQFLIQYYNGEERAKGNILERFSAQQFPDLHSELNLSSLELGDSALYFCASSLQRGTGVYEQYFGPGTRLTVT.

The CDR3 region is CASSQDATGNFYGYTF. DNA for the CDR3: TGCGCCAGCAGCCAAGATGCAACAGGAAACTTCTATGGCTACACCTTC. The chain uses TRBV4-3 and TRBJ1-2; D may be TRBD1 (5 bases). Trimming shortened V by 0 bases and J by 4 bases, and 15 bases separated the two germline ends. Germline V gene sequence: CDR1 LGHNA, CDR2 YSLEER. This CDR3 comprises 16 residues.

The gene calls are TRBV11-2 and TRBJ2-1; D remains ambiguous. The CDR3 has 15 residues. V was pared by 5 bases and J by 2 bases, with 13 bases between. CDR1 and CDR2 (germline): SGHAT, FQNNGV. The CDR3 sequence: CASSPSPGPYNEQFF. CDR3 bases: TGTGCCAGCAGCCCCTCCCCTGGCCCCTACAATGAGCAGTTCTTC.

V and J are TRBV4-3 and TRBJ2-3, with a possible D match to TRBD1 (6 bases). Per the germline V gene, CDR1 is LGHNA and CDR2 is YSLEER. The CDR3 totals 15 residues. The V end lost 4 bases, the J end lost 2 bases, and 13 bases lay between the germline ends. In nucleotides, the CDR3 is TGCGCCAGCAGCCGCGCAGGGGCTATCACAGATACGCAGTATTTT. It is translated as CASSRAGAITDTQYF.

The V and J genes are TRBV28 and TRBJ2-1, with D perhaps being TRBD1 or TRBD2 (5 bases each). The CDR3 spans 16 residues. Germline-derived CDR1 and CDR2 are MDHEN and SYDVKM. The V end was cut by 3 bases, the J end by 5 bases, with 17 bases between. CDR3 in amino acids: CASSFGWGRGNNEQFF. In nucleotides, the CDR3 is TGTGCCAGCAGTTTTGGATGGGGGAGAGGCAACAATGAGCAGTTCTTC.

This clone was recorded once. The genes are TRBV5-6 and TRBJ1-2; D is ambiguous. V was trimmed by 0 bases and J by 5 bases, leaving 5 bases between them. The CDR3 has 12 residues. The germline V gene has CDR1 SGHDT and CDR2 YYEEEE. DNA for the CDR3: TGTGCCAGCAGCTTGGCAGGATATGGCTACACCTTC. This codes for CASSLAGYGYTF.

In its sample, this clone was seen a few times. The CDR3 sequence is CASSSREDQPQHF. DNA for the CDR3: TGTGCCAGCAGTAGCAGGGAGGATCAGCCCCAGCATTTT. The chain carries TRBV25-1 and TRBJ1-5, with D perhaps matching TRBD1 (5 bases). The germline V and J ends were trimmed by 5 bases and 5 bases, with 10 bases remaining between them. Germline CDR1 reads MGHDK; CDR2 reads SYGVNS. The CDR3 loop spans 13 amino acids. Full variable domain (missing parts from reference TRBV25-1 and TRBJ1-5): EADIYQTPRYLVIGTGKKITLECSQTMGHDKMYWYQQDPGMELHLIHYSYGVNSTEKGDLSSESTVSRIRTEHFPLTLESARPSHTSQYLCASSSREDQPQHFGDGTRLSIL.

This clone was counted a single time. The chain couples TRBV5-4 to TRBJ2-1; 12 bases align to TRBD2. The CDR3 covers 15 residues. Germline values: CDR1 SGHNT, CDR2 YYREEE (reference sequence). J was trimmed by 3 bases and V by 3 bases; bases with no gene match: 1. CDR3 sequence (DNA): TGTGCCAGCAGCTCGACTAGCGGGGGCTACAATGAGCAGTTCTTC. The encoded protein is CASSSTSGGYNEQFF. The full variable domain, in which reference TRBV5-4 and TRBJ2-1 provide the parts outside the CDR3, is ETGVTQSPTHLIKTRGQQVTLRCSSQSGHNTVSWYQQALGQGPQFIFQYYREEENGRGNFPPRFSGLQFPNYSSELNVNALELDDSALYLCASSSTSGGYNEQFFGPGTRLTVL.

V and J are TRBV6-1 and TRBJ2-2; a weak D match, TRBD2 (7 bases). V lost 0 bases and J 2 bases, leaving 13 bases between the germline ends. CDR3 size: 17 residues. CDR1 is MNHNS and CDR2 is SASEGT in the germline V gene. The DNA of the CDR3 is TGTGCCAGCAGTGAAGCGCTGGCGGGGGCAAACACCGGGGAGCTGTTTTTT. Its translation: CASSEALAGANTGELFF.

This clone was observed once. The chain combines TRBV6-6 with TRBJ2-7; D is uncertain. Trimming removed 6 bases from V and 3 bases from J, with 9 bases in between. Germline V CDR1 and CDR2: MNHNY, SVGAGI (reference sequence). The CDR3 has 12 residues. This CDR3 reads CASRAENYEQYF. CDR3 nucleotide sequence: TGTGCCAGCAGGGCAGAGAACTACGAGCAGTACTTC.

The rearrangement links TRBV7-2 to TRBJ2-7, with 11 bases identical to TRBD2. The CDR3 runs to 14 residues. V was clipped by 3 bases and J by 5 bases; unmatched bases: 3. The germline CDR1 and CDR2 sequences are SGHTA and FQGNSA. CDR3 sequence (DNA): TGTGCCAGCAGCTTTAGCGGGGGGGCAGACGAGCAGTACTTC. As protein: CASSFSGGADEQYF.

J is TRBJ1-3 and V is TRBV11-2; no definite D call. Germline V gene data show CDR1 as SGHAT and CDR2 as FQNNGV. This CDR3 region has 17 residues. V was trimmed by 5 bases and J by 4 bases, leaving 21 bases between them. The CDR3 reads CASSTTGSLFSGNTIYF. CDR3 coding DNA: TGTGCCAGCAGCACAACCGGGTCCCTATTCTCCGGAAACACCATATATTTT.

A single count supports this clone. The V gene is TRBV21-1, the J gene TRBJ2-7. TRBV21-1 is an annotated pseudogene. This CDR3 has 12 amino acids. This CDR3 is CASSIRRNEQYF. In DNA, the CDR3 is TGTGCCAGCAGCATCCGAAGGAACGAGCAGTACTTC.

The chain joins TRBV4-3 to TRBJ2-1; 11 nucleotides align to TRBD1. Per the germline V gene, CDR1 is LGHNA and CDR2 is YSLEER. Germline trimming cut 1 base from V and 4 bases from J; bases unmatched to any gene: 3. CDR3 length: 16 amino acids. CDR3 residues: CASSQAGTGGYNEQFF. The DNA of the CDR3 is TGCGCCAGCAGCCAAGCCGGGACAGGGGGGTACAATGAGCAGTTCTTC.

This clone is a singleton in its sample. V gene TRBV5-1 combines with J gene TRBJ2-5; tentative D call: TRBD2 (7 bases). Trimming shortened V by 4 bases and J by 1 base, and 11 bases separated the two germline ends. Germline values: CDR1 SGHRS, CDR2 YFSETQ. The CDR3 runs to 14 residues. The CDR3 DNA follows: TGCGCCAGCAGCAGGGGGGAGGGCCAAGAGACCCAGTACTTC. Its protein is CASSRGEGQETQYF.

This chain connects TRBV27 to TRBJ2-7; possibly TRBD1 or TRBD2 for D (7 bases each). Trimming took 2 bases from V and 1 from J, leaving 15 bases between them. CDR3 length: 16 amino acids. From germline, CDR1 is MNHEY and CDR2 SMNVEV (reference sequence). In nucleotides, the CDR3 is TGTGCCAGCAGTTTACTAGCGGACAGGTGGTCCTACGAGCAGTACTTC. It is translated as CASSLLADRWSYEQYF.

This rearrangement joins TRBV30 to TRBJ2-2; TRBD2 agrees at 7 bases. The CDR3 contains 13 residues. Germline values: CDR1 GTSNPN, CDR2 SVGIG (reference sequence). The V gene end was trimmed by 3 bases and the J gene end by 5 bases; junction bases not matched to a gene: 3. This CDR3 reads CAWRVGGTGELFF. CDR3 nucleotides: TGTGCCTGGAGGGTGGGGGGGACCGGGGAGCTGTTTTTT.

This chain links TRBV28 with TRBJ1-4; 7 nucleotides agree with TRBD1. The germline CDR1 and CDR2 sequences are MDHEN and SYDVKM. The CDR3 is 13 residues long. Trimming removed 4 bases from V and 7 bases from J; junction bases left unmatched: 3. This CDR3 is CASSSGGFEKLFF. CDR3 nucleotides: TGTGCCAGCAGTTCAGGGGGTTTTGAAAAACTGTTTTTT.

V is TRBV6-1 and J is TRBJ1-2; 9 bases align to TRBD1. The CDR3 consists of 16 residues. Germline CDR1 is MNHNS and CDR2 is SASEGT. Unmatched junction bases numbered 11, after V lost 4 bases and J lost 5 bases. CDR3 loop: CASSAPGQGVIYGYTF. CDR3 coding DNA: TGTGCCAGCAGTGCCCCGGGACAGGGAGTAATTTATGGCTACACCTTC.